This T cell receptor (beta chain) was sequenced for a study of regulatory T cells in long-lasting Graves disease. A note on this clonotype: This clone may be a read error of a much larger clone one base away.

Researchers made TCR beta libraries by using iRepertoire HTBI primers and running Arm-PCR on CDR3 regions. TCRdb used MiXCR to reprocess the multiplex PCR reads, holding one entry per CDR3 protein. The sample lists almost 350,000 distinct CDR3 sequences, about 19% occurring once. The CDR3 length is 16 residues. Trimming cost V 0 bases and J 4 bases; bases outside gene matches: 6. Germline V CDR1 and CDR2: SGHAT, FQNNGV. Indicated time point: persistent/refractory GD, antithyroid drugs over 5 years with positive TRAb. The TCR library was prepared using RNA isolated from PBMCs. The V gene is TRBV11-2, the J gene TRBJ1-3; 7 nucleotides agree with TRBD1. The sequence was obtained from a female donor with Graves disease. Sequencing used peripheral blood mononuclear cells (PBMCs), obtained when the disease was refractory, from a patient treated with antithyroid drugs. The CDR3 here is CASSLETQGTGNTIYF. DNA for the CDR3: TGTGCCAGCAGCTTAGAGACACAGGGGACGGGAAACACCATATATTTT.